The clone carrying this T cell receptor (beta chain) came up once. V gave up 0 bases and J gave up 5 bases; unmatched junction bases: 5. Germline values: CDR1 SGHDT, CDR2 YYEEEE. CDR3 length: 15 residues. This sample is part of a study of blood T cell repertoires in COVID-19. Across the whole study: Material from acute and convalescent COVID-19 was sourced from the United States, Italy and Spain. From T cells, B-cell-depleted T cells, or PBMCs came the material, which was cDNA or gDNA.

How the authors handled the data: How many nucleated cells were present was estimated from reference gene primer amplification. The assay was immunoSEQ multiplex PCR, and TCRdb's table has in-frame clones only and misses some. For V, J and clone size, that table is used; D and trimming come from the DNA. The sample lists over 75,000 clones, more than 85% occurring once. The chain is built from TRBV5-6 and TRBJ1-2, with 9 bases identical to TRBD1. The TCR sequence derives from a human donor with active COVID-19. The donor label of this sample is uncertain. The sequenced sample consisted of peripheral blood. The CDR3 coding sequence is TGTGCCAGCAGCTTGGGGACAGGGGTCGGGTATGGCTACACCTTC. Encoded protein: CASSLGTGVGYGYTF. The full variable domain, its missing parts supplied by reference TRBV5-6 and TRBJ1-2, is DAGVTQSPTHLIKTRGQQVTLRCSPKSGHDTVSWYQQALGQGPQFIFQYYEEEERQRGNFPDRFSGHQFPNYSSELNVNALLLGDSALYLCASSLGTGVGYGYTFGSGTRLTVV.